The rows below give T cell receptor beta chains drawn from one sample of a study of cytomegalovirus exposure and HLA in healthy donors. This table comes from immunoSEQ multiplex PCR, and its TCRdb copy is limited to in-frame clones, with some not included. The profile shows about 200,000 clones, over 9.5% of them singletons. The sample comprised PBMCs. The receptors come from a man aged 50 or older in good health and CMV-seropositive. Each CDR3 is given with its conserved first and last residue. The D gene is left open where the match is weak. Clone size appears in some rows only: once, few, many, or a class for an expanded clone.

CAIRDSLLGGNYGYTF,TGTGCCATCAGGGACTCTCTGCTTGGGGGGAACTATGGCTACACCTTC,TRBJ1-2,TRBV10-3,.,.
CASSEARGTYNEQFF,TGTGCCAGCAGTGAAGCCAGGGGGACCTACAATGAGCAGTTCTTC,TRBJ2-1,TRBV6-1,few,TRBD1
CSVVQGQMNTEAFF,TGCAGCGTTGTTCAGGGACAGATGAACACTGAAGCTTTCTTT,TRBJ1-1,TRBV29-1,few,TRBD1
CSVRGGETQYF,TGCAGCGTCAGGGGAGGGGAGACCCAGTACTTC,TRBJ2-5,TRBV29-1,.,.
CASRSGETQYF,TGCGCCAGCAGATCCGGGGAGACCCAGTACTTC,TRBJ2-5,TRBV5-1,.,.
CASSGQSYNEQFF,TGTGCCAGCAGTGGACAGAGCTACAATGAGCAGTTCTTC,TRBJ2-1,TRBV6-1,.,.
CASRSGGGPYNEQFF,TGTGCCAGCCGAAGTGGCGGGGGGCCCTACAATGAGCAGTTCTTC,TRBJ2-1,TRBV7-6,many,TRBD2
CASSSTAMHEQFF,TGTGCCAGCAGCTCGACAGCTATGCATGAGCAGTTCTTC,TRBJ2-1,TRBV7-9,once,.
CASGQGVPSSGNSPLHF,TGTGCCAGCGGACAAGGAGTCCCCAGCTCCGGTAATTCACCCCTCCACTTT,TRBJ1-6,TRBV5-4,few,.
CASRGYGGTTNEKLFF,TGTGCCAGCAGGGGCTATGGGGGCACAACTAATGAAAAACTGTTTTTT,TRBJ1-4,TRBV4-2,.,.
CASSQQSTGNTEAFF,TGCGCCAGCAGCCAACAAAGCACAGGGAACACTGAAGCTTTCTTT,TRBJ1-1,TRBV4-1,.,.
CASSYLTGASYEQYF,TGTGCCAGCAGTTACTTGACAGGGGCCTCCTACGAGCAGTACTTC,TRBJ2-7,TRBV6-5,.,TRBD1
CASSPEGGATDTQYF,TGCGCCAGCAGCCCCGAAGGGGGGGCCACAGATACGCAGTATTTT,TRBJ2-3,TRBV5-1,few,.
CASRGQGSTGELFF,TGTGCCAGCAGAGGACAGGGTAGCACCGGGGAGCTGTTTTTT,TRBJ2-2,TRBV10-3,few,TRBD1
CASSPPTSSVTDTQYF,TGTGCCAGTAGTCCTCCGACATCCTCCGTCACAGATACGCAGTATTTT,TRBJ2-3,TRBV19,few,.
CASSYSGQYIAFF,TGTGCCAGCAGTTACTCGGGACAGTACATAGCTTTCTTT,TRBJ1-1,TRBV6-5,.,TRBD1
CASSLASGMWEQYF,TGTGCCAGCAGCTTAGCCTCAGGGATGTGGGAGCAGTACTTC,TRBJ2-7,TRBV7-9,few,.
CASNPDRDSPLHF,TGTGCCAGCAACCCCGACAGGGACTCACCCCTCCACTTT,TRBJ1-6,TRBV7-9,.,TRBD1
CAWSEGEVTEAFF,TGTGCCTGGAGTGAGGGGGAAGTGACTGAAGCTTTCTTT,TRBJ1-1,TRBV30,.,.
CASWRGANEKLFF,TGTGCCAGTTGGAGGGGTGCTAATGAAAAACTGTTTTTT,TRBJ1-4,TRBV28,.,.
CASSPRVGLNTEAFF,TGTGCCAGCAGCCCTCGTGTGGGGCTGAACACTGAAGCTTTCTTT,TRBJ1-1,TRBV7-9,few,.
CASSKDGKGLQETQYF,TGTGCCAGCAGTAAAGATGGGAAGGGACTGCAAGAGACCCAGTACTTC,TRBJ2-5,TRBV21-1,few,.
CASSLPGVYEQFF,TGTGCCAGCAGCCTGCCAGGGGTCTATGAGCAGTTCTTC,TRBJ2-1,TRBV5-5,.,.
CASSRTGLLGYTF,TGTGCCAGCAGCCGGACAGGGTTATTAGGCTACACCTTC,TRBJ1-2,TRBV5-4,.,TRBD1
CAWSVGQGSTGYF,.,TRBJ2-5,TRBV30,.,.
CATGGGWETQYF,TGTGCCACGGGGGGGGGCTGGGAGACCCAGTACTTC,TRBJ2-5,TRBV28,.,TRBD2
CASNLGTDPYEQYF,TGTGCCAGCAACTTGGGGACAGACCCGTACGAGCAGTACTTC,TRBJ2-7,TRBV5-4,.,TRBD1
CASSASGGTGELFF,TGTGCCAGCAGTGCCAGCGGGGGGACCGGGGAGCTGTTTTTT,TRBJ2-2,TRBV6-4,few,TRBD2
CASSYKTGTTYGYTF,TGTGCCAGCAGCTACAAAACCGGGACAACTTATGGCTACACCTTC,TRBJ1-2,TRBV7-2,few,.
CAIHGGTNEKLFF,TGTGCCATTCACGGAGGAACTAATGAAAAACTGTTTTTT,TRBJ1-4,TRBV28,.,.
CASSPGQETQYF,TGCGCCAGCAGCCCAGGGCAAGAGACCCAGTACTTC,TRBJ2-5,TRBV5-1,.,.
CASSQDAGRLSSYNSPLHF,TGCGCCAGCAGCCAAGATGCGGGACGCCTGAGCTCCTATAATTCACCCCTCCACTTT,TRBJ1-6,TRBV4-1,.,.
CASSLNGGGEQKLFF,TGCGCCAGCAGCTTAAACGGTGGCGGGGAGCAAAAACTGTTTTTT,TRBJ1-4,TRBV5-1,.,.
CASTSRLYHGYTF,TGTGCCAGCACCTCCCGACTTTATCATGGCTACACCTTC,TRBJ1-2,TRBV11-3,.,.
CASSFGLAGTSTDTQYF,TGTGCCAGCAGTTTCGGGCTAGCGGGGACTAGCACAGATACGCAGTATTTT,TRBJ2-3,TRBV28,few,TRBD2
CASSPRRGGNTEAFF,TGTGCCAGCAGTCCCCGTAGGGGGGGAAACACTGAAGCTTTCTTT,TRBJ1-1,TRBV6-5,.,.
CASSRLTYNSPLHF,TGTGCCAGCAGTCGACTGACCTATAATTCACCCCTCCACTTT,TRBJ1-6,TRBV6-5,.,.
CASSPLQGNTEAFF,TGTGCCAGCTCACCACTTCAGGGGAACACTGAAGCTTTCTTT,TRBJ1-1,TRBV18,few,.
CASSLFRQARNQPQHF,TGTGCCAGCAGTTTATTCAGGCAGGCTCGGAATCAGCCCCAGCATTTT,TRBJ1-5,TRBV28,few,.
CASSRTVNTGELFF,TGTGCCAGCAGCCGGACAGTTAACACCGGGGAGCTGTTTTTT,TRBJ2-2,TRBV7-8,few,.
CASSEGVNEQYF,TGTGCCAGCAGCGAGGGGGTTAACGAGCAGTACTTC,TRBJ2-7,TRBV5-6,.,.